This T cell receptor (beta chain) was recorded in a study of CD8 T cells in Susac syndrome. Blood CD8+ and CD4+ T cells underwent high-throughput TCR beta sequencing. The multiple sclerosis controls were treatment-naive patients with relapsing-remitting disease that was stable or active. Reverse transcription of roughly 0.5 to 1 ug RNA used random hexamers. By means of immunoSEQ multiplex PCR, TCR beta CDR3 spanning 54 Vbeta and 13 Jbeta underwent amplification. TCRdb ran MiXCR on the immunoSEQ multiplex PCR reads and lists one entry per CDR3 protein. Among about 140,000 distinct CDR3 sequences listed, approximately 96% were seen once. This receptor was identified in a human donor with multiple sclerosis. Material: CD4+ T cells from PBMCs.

The CDR3 here is CSARQPLGANTEAFF. The DNA of the CDR3 is TGCAGTGCTAGACAGCCCCTTGGGGCGAACACTGAAGCTTTCTTT. V usage is TRBV20-1 and J usage is TRBJ1-1; TRBD1 is a possible D gene (5 bases). Germline assignment: CDR1 DFQATT and CDR2 SNEGSKA (reference sequence). This CDR3 is built from 15 residues. Trimming removed 2 bases at V and 1 base at J, with 14 bases between.